Sequencing of this TCR beta chain was carried out in a study of blood T cell repertoires in COVID-19. In the source study's methods: Quantification of nucleated cells was approximated via reference gene primer amplification. Clones were read by immunoSEQ multiplex PCR, and TCRdb kept only the in-frame ones, dropping some. V and J calls plus clone size are reproduced from that table; the DNA served to infer D and trimming. The data hold about 210,000 clones, with under 90% observed a single time. The cohort comprised adults aged about 18 to 100 years residing in under 25 US areas. Participants' reported clinical history set cohort assignment. The specimen sequenced was PBMCs or T cells enriched from blood (not recorded which). The TCR originated in a woman between 45 and 65 years old with acute COVID-19.

CDR3 region: CASTPTGSYEQYF. The CDR3 region has the DNA TGTGCCAGCACCCCGACAGGCTCCTACGAGCAGTACTTC. This chain connects TRBV6-5 to TRBJ2-7; weak D call: TRBD1 (6 bases). This CDR3 is built from 13 residues. Germline-derived CDR1 and CDR2 are MNHEY and SVGAGI. The germline V and J ends were trimmed by 7 bases and 0 bases, with 10 bases remaining between them.